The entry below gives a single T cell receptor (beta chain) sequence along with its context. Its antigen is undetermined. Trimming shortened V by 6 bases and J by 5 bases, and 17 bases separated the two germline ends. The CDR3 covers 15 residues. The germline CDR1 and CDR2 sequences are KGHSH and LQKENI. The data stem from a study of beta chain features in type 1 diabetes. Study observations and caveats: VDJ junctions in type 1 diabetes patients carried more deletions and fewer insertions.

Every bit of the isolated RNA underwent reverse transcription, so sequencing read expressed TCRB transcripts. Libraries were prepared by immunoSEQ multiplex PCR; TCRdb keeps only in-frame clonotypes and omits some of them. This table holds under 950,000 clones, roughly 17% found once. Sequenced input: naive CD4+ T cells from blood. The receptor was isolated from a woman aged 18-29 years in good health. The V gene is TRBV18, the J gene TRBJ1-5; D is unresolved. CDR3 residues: CASSPLGGNHQPQHF. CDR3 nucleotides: TGTGCCAGCTCCCCCTTGGGCGGGAACCATCAGCCCCAGCATTTT. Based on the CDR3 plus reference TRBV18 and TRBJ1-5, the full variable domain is NAGVMQNPRHLVRRRGQEARLRCSPMKGHSHVYWYRQLPEEGLKFMVYLQKENIIDESGMPKERFSAEFPKEGPSILRIQQVVRGDSAAYFCASSPLGGNHQPQHFGDGTRLSIL.